These 7 T cell receptor beta chains were sequenced from one sample in a study of blood T cell repertoires in COVID-19. Produced via immunoSEQ multiplex PCR; TCRdb's table is partial and in-frame only. The top ten hold 3% to 4% of the sample, which has some 350,000 clones, around nine tenths seen once. The sample was peripheral blood. Receptors originate from a woman between 18 and 29 years old who had recovered from COVID-19.

The count of this clone is one. The rearrangement links TRBV7-8 to TRBJ2-1; weak D call: TRBD2 (5 bases). Trimming took 4 bases from V and 2 from J, leaving 18 bases between them. Germline V lookup: CDR1 SGHVS, CDR2 FQNEAQ. The CDR3 totals 17 residues. CDR3 in DNA: TGTGCCAGCAGCTCTATCCTGGACTTCTCCCCCTACAATGAGCAGTTCTTC. This gives the protein CASSSILDFSPYNEQFF.

The V call is TRBV18, the J call TRBJ1-3; TRBD1 is a possible D gene (6 bases). Trimming removed 3 bases from V and 4 bases from J, with 7 bases in between. Per the germline V gene, CDR1 is KGHSH and CDR2 is LQKENI. CDR3 length equals 13 residues. The CDR3 loop reads CASSPQGGNTIYF. The CDR3 nucleotides are TGTGCCAGCTCACCCCAGGGGGGAAACACCATATATTTT.

CDR3 sequence: CASSLDTSGELFF. CDR3 nucleotide sequence: TGTGCCAGCAGCTTAGACACGAGCGGGGAGCTGTTTTTT. V gene TRBV11-2 combines with J gene TRBJ2-2, with D unclear. The V gene's germline CDR1 is SGHAT and CDR2 FQNNGV. The length of the CDR3 is 13 residues. With 0 bases removed from V and 7 bases from J, the gap between germline ends came to 6 bases. Complete variable domain (other parts from reference TRBV11-2 and TRBJ2-2): EAGVAQSPRYKIIEKRQSVAFWCNPISGHATLYWYQQILGQGPKLLIQFQNNGVVDDSQLPKDRFSAERLKGVDSTLKIQPAKLEDSAVYLCASSLDTSGELFFGEGSRLTVL.

CDR3 loop: CASSLAGVQGSPEAFF. In DNA, the CDR3 is TGTGCCAGCAGCTTAGCGGGTGTACAGGGGTCCCCTGAAGCTTTCTTT. This chain uses TRBV7-9 with TRBJ1-1; 7 bases fit TRBD1. The germline gives CDR1 SEHNR, CDR2 FQNEAQ (reference sequence). There are 16 residues in the CDR3. V was clipped by 0 bases and J by 6 bases; unmatched bases: 10.

The gene calls are TRBV7-2 and TRBJ2-7; tentative D call: TRBD2 (6 bases). Per the germline V gene, CDR1 is SGHTA and CDR2 is FQGNSA. The CDR3 is made up of 16 amino acids. V was cut by 2 bases and J by 2 bases, with 16 bases left in between. The CDR3 DNA follows: TGTGCCAGCAGCTTAAGCGCGCCGGGAGAGGCCTACGAGCAGTACGTC. Protein product: CASSLSAPGEAYEQYV.

This clone was counted once. The CDR3 nucleotides are TGCAGCGTCCCCGGGGGTGGGCTCGCCTACAATGAGCAGTTCTTC. Its protein is CSVPGGGLAYNEQFF. This rearrangement joins TRBV29-1 to TRBJ2-1; the D gene is possibly TRBD2 (6 bases). Germline V CDR1 and CDR2: SQVTM, ANQGSEA. The length of the CDR3 is 15 residues. The V end was cut by 6 bases, the J end by 2 bases, with 17 bases between.

V usage is TRBV6-5 and J usage is TRBJ1-2, with TRBD1 matching 10 bases. CDR3 length: 14 residues. V shed 2 bases, J shed 8 bases, and the junction held 5 bases outside the gene matches. Germline V gives CDR1 MNHEY, CDR2 SVGAGI. The CDR3 DNA reads as TGTGCCAGCAGTTACCTGGACAGGGGGGAGGGCTACACCTTC. Its protein product is CASSYLDRGEGYTF.